This paragraph reports one TCR beta chain. This sample was included in a study of blood T cell repertoires in COVID-19. Study as a whole: Acute-phase and convalescent COVID-19 samples originated in the United States, Italy and Spain.

Sequencing used immunoSEQ multiplex PCR; TCRdb keeps in-frame clones, though not all of them. The sample yields about 180,000 clones, about 88% seen once. The sequenced sample was peripheral blood. The sequence derives from a woman between 50 and 59 years old with COVID-19, enrolled during active disease.

The CDR3 reads CASSPGGSGNTIYF. CDR3 in DNA: TGTGCCAGCAGCCCAGGAGGGTCCGGAAACACCATATATTTT. The V and J genes are TRBV6-2 or TRBV6-3 and TRBJ1-3; D is undetermined. The CDR3 spans 14 residues. Germline V lookup: CDR1 MNHEY, CDR2 SVGEGT. Trimming left V 6 bases short and J 4 bases short, with 13 bases between.